This T cell receptor (beta chain) was sequenced in a study of healthy donors' naive CD4 and CD8 T cells. Whole-study results and caveats: Negatively charged CDR3s marked CD8+ lineage; positively charged CDR3s marked CD4+ lineage.

Per the germline V gene, CDR1 is MNHEY and CDR2 is SVGAGI. The CDR3 is 19 amino acids. V gave up 2 bases and J gave up 5 bases; unmatched junction bases: 18. Each TCR library used 500 ng of total RNA and a linear amplification protocol. Original analysis: Roughly 5 healthy donors contributed 60,000 to 80,000 sequenced TCR alpha transcripts. TCRdb reprocessed the reads via MiXCR and lists one record per CDR3 protein. These V and J calls rely on TCRdb rather than the paper's analysis. This table has roughly 200,000 distinct CDR3 sequences, about four fifths appearing once. Details on this clonotype: Antigen: not known.

The chain joins TRBV6-5 to TRBJ2-5; 9 nucleotides match TRBD2. The clonotype comes from a pool of human donors in good health; the sample pools cells from several healthy donors. The sample comprised naive CD4+ and CD8+ T cells sorted from blood, pooled from several donors. CDR3 region: CASSYTGRWREGRWETQYF. The CDR3 coding sequence is TGTGCCAGCAGTTACACCGGCCGGTGGCGGGAGGGCCGTTGGGAGACCCAGTACTTC.